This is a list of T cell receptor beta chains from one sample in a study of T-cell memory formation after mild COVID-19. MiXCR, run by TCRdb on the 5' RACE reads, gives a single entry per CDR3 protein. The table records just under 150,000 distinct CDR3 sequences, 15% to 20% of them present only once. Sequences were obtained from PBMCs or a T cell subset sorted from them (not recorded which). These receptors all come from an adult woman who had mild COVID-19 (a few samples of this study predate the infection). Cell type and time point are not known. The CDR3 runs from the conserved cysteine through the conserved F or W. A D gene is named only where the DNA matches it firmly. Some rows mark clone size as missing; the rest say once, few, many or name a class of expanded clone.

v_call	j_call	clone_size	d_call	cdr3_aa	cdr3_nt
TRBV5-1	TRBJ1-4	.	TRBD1	CASRLSGQREKLFF	TGCGCCAGCAGATTGTCGGGACAGCGCGAAAAACTGTTTTTT
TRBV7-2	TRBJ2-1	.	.	CASSRPMGEQFF	TGTGCCAGCAGCCGCCCAATGGGAGAGCAGTTCTTC
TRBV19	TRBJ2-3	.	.	CASSSSRGDTQYF	TGTGCCAGTAGTTCCTCCAGGGGAGATACGCAGTATTTT
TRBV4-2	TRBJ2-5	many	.	CASSQGASAETQYF	TGTGCCAGCAGCCAAGGTGCTAGCGCAGAGACCCAGTACTTC
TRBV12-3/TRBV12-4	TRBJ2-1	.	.	CASNRLFSEQFF	TGTGCCAGCAACCGACTCTTCAGTGAGCAGTTCTTC
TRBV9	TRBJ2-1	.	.	CASSVGIIGGGMDEQFF	TGTGCCAGCAGCGTAGGTATCATTGGTGGGGGAATGGATGAGCAGTTCTTC
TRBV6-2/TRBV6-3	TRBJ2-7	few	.	CASSYAASYEQYF	TGTGCCAGCAGTTATGCGGCCTCCTACGAGCAGTACTTC
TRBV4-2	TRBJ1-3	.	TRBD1	CASSRNDRGTAGNTIYF	TGTGCCAGCAGCCGTAACGACAGGGGAACGGCTGGAAACACCATATATTTT
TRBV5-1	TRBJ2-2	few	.	CASSTGNTGELFF	TGCGCCAGCAGCACAGGAAACACCGGGGAGCTGTTTTTT
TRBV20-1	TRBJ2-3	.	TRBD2	CSARAAAGSTDTQYF	TGCAGTGCTAGAGCGGCAGCGGGAAGCACAGATACGCAGTATTTT
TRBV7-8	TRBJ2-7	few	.	CASSRGFYEQYF	TGTGCCAGCAGCCGAGGATTCTACGAGCAGTACTTC
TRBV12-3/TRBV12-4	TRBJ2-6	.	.	CASRTILGSGANVLTF	TGTGCCAGCAGAACAATCCTAGGGTCTGGGGCCAACGTCCTGACTTTC
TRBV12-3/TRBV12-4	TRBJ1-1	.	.	CASSFRTAGNTEAFF	TGTGCCAGCAGTTTTCGGACAGCGGGGAACACTGAAGCTTTCTTT
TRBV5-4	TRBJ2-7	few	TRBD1	CASRIGDRGVSSSYEQYF	TGTGCCAGCAGGATTGGAGACAGGGGGGTTAGTAGCTCCTACGAGCAGTACTTC
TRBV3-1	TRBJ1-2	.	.	CASSRQAGGDYGYTF	TGTGCCAGCAGCCGCCAAGCGGGCGGAGACTATGGCTACACCTTC
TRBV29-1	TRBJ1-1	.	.	CSALGGTEAFF	TGCAGCGCCTTGGGCGGGACTGAAGCTTTCTTT
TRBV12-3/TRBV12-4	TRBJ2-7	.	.	CASSGWAQYF	TGTGCCAGCAGTGGCTGGGCTCAGTACTTC
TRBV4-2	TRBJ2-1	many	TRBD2	CATGTSGGSSYNEQFF	TGTGCCACCGGGACTAGCGGGGGTAGCTCCTACAATGAGCAGTTCTTC
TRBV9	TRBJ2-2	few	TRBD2	CASSPRGGLAVNTGELFF	TGTGCCAGCAGCCCACGCGGGGGACTAGCAGTTAACACCGGGGAGCTGTTTTTT
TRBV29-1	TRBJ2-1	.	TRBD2	CSVAFGGGFSYNEQFF	TGCAGCGTTGCTTTCGGGGGAGGGTTCTCCTACAATGAGCAGTTCTTC
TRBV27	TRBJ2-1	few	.	CASSFTARPLGNEQFF	TGTGCCAGCAGTTTCACGGCTAGGCCCCTCGGGAATGAGCAGTTCTTC
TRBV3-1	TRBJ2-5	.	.	CASSQDSRGGGETQYF	TGTGCCAGCAGCCAAGATAGTCGAGGGGGGGGAGAGACCCAGTACTTC
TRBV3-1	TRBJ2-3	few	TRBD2	CASSPGGVAGAPSTDTQYF	TGTGCCAGCAGCCCCGGGGGTGTAGCGGGGGCCCCTAGCACAGATACGCAGTATTTT
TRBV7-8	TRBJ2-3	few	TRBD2	CASSLAGTRLFTDTQYF	TGTGCCAGCAGCTTAGCGGGGACTAGGCTTTTCACAGATACGCAGTATTTT
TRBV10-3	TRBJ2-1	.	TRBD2	CAISVGGSNYNEQFF	TGTGCCATCAGTGTTGGCGGGAGTAACTACAATGAGCAGTTCTTC
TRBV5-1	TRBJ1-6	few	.	CASSFTFGNSPLHF	TGCGCCAGCAGCTTCACATTTGGTAATTCACCCCTCCACTTT
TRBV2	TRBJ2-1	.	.	CASRGPGVTQFF	TGTGCCAGCAGGGGTCCTGGGGTTACGCAGTTCTTC
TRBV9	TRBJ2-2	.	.	CASSVGVTGNTGELFF	TGTGCCAGCAGCGTAGGCGTGACAGGAAACACCGGGGAGCTGTTTTTT
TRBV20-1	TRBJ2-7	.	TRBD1	CSARPPGQRPYEQYF	TGCAGTGCTAGACCCCCGGGACAGAGACCTTACGAGCAGTACTTC
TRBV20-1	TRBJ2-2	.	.	CSARVPGQGFTGELFF	TGCAGTGCTAGGGTTCCGGGCCAGGGATTCACCGGGGAGCTGTTTTTT
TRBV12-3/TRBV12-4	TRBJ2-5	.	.	CASSLPVQGGQETQYF	TGTGCCAGCAGTTTACCGGTTCAGGGGGGACAAGAGACCCAGTACTTC
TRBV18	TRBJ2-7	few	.	CASSPVGAAYEQYF	TGTGCCAGCTCACCAGTCGGGGCAGCCTACGAGCAGTACTTC
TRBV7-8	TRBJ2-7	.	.	CASSRRTLSSYEQYF	TGTGCCAGCAGCCGTAGGACACTCAGCTCCTACGAGCAGTACTTC
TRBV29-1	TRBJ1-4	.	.	CSVVSRTATNEKLFF	TGCAGCGTTGTGAGTAGGACAGCAACTAATGAAAAACTGTTTTTT
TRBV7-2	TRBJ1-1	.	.	CASSLEAGFWTFF	TGTGCCAGCAGCTTAGAGGCAGGGTTTTGGACTTTCTTT
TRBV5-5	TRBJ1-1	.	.	CASSLLQGIEAFF	TGTGCCAGCAGCTTGTTGCAGGGGATTGAAGCTTTCTTT
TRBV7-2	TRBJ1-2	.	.	CASSANYGYTF	TGTGCCAGCAGCGCCAACTATGGCTACACCTTC
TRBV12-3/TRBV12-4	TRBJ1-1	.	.	CASSPPGAGSRAEAFF	TGTGCCAGCAGTCCACCCGGCGCAGGGAGTAGGGCTGAAGCTTTCTTT
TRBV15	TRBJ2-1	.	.	CATSRPAYNEQFF	TGTGCCACCAGCAGACCCGCATACAATGAGCAGTTCTTC
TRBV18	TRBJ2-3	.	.	CASSGGPSTQYF	TGTGCCAGCTCGGGGGGGCCTAGTACGCAGTATTTT
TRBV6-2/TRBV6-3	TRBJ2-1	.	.	CASDAWGEQFF	TGTGCCAGCGATGCGTGGGGCGAGCAGTTCTTC
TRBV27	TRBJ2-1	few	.	CASSPREGDEQFF	TGTGCCAGCAGCCCACGTGAGGGGGATGAGCAGTTCTTC
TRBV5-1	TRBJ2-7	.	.	CASSSTGNYEQYF	TGCGCCAGCAGCTCGACGGGAAACTACGAGCAGTACTTC
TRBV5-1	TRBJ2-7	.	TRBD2	CASSLFTMAGAYDEQYF	TGCGCCAGCAGCTTGTTCACCATGGCGGGAGCGTATGACGAGCAGTACTTC
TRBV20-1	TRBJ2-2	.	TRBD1	CSARTGGNTGELFF	TGCAGTGCTCGGACAGGGGGGAACACCGGGGAGCTGTTTTTT
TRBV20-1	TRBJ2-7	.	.	CSARPGSYEQYF	TGCAGTGCTAGACCCGGGTCCTACGAGCAGTACTTC
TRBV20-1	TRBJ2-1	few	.	CSVSLANEQFF	TGCAGTGTAAGTCTAGCCAATGAGCAGTTCTTC
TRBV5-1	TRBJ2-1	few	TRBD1	CASSLMGTDYNEQFF	TGCGCCAGCAGCTTAATGGGGACAGATTACAATGAGCAGTTCTTC
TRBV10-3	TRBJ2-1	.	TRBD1	CAISASPGTGVQSYNEQFF	TGTGCCATCAGTGCCAGTCCCGGGACAGGGGTTCAATCCTACAATGAGCAGTTCTTC
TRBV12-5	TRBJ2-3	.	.	CASGGDTQYF	TGTGCTAGTGGGGGAGATACGCAGTATTTT
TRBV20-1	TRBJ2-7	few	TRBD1	CSARVRTGVNEQYF	TGCAGTGCTAGAGTGAGGACAGGGGTAAACGAGCAGTACTTC
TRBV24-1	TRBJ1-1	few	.	CATSRARNTEAFF	TGTGCCACCAGTCGCGCCCGGAACACTGAAGCTTTCTTT
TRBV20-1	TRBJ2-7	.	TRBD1	CSALTGGAYEQYF	TGCAGTGCTCTGACAGGGGGCGCGTACGAGCAGTACTTC
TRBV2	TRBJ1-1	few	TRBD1	CASSVRQGAGNTEAFF	TGTGCCAGCAGTGTACGACAGGGGGCTGGGAACACTGAAGCTTTCTTT
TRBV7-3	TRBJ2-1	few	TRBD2	CASSLDGTTYNEQFF	TGTGCCAGCAGCTTAGACGGGACTACCTACAATGAGCAGTTCTTC
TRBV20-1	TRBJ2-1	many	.	CSADPQAGTYNEQFF	TGCAGTGCTGACCCCCAAGCGGGGACATACAATGAGCAGTTCTTC
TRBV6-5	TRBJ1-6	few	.	CASRRDQSPLHF	TGTGCCAGCAGGAGAGATCAATCACCCCTCCACTTT